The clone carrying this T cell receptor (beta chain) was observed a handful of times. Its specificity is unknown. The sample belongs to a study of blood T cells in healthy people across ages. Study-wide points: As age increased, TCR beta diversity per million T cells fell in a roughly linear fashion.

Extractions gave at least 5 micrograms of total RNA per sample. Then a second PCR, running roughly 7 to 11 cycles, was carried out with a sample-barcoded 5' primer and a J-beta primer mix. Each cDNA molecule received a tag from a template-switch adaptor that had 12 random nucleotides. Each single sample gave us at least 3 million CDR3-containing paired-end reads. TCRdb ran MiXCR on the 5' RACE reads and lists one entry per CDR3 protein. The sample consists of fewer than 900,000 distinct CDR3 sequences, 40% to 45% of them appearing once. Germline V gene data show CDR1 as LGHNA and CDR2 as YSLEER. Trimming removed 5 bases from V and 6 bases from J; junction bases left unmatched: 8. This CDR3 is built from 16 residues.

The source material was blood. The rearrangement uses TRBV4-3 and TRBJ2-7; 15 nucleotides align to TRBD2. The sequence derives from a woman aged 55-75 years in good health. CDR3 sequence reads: CASSSGLAGGPGEQYF. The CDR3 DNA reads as TGCGCCAGCAGCAGCGGACTAGCGGGAGGGCCTGGCGAGCAGTACTTC.